One sample yielded the 9 T cell receptor beta chains listed below, sequenced in a study of radiation and T cells in renal cell carcinoma. TCRdb's table, derived via immunoSEQ multiplex PCR, lists solely in-frame clones and lacks some. The sample holds 50,000 to 70,000 clones, over 60% seen once. Time point: blood 4 weeks post-SBRT, at nephrectomy. Treatment reported: 15 Gy SBRT to primary tumor, nephrectomy 4 weeks later. Sample: blood, taken from a patient whose treatment included radiotherapy and nephrectomy. The receptors here all came from a man aged 60-69 years with renal cell carcinoma.

This clone was detected ten times or more. Other nucleotide sequences from this sample produce the same CDR3. The chain combines TRBV9 with TRBJ2-1; the D gene is possibly TRBD1 (5 bases). This CDR3 region has 13 residues. Per germline, CDR1 SGDLS and CDR2 YYNGEE. Trimming stripped 0 bases from V and 5 bases from J, with 6 bases between. As DNA, the CDR3 is TGTGCCAGCAGCGTAGACAGGAACAATGAGCAGTTCTTC. This codes for CASSVDRNNEQFF.

This chain joins TRBV9 and TRBJ2-3; D remains unclear. Trimming shortened V by 1 base and J by 3 bases, and 6 bases separated the two germline ends. CDR1 SGDLS and CDR2 YYNGEE come from the germline V gene. There are 13 residues in the CDR3. Written as DNA, the CDR3 is TGTGCCAGCAGCGTACAAGAAACAGATACGCAGTATTTT. It specifies CASSVQETDTQYF.

V is TRBV30 and J is TRBJ2-7; tentatively, D is TRBD1 (7 bases). Trimming removed 4 bases from V and 3 bases from J, with 19 bases in between. The CDR3 consists of 15 residues. Germline V gene sequence: CDR1 GTSNPN, CDR2 SVGIG (reference sequence). The CDR3 sequence is CAWNAGGMDHYEQYF. The CDR3, as DNA: TGTGCCTGGAACGCAGGGGGGATGGACCACTACGAGCAGTACTTC. Drawing the rest from reference TRBV30 and TRBJ2-7, the complete variable domain is SQTIHQWPATLVQPVGSPLSLECTVEGTSNPNLYWYRQAAGRGLQLLFYSVGIGQISSEVPQNLSASRPQDRQFILSSKKLLLSDSGFYLCAWNAGGMDHYEQYFGPGTRLTVT.

V is TRBV5-5 and J is TRBJ2-3; the match to TRBD2 covers 8 bases. Per the germline V gene, CDR1 is SGHKS and CDR2 is YYEKEE (reference sequence). J gave up 2 bases and V 0 bases, and 8 bases lay outside the gene matches. The CDR3 contains 17 residues. The CDR3 reads CASSLAILAGSTDTQYF. In nucleotides, the CDR3 is TGTGCCAGCAGCTTGGCCATCCTAGCGGGTTCCACAGATACGCAGTATTTT.

The chain employs TRBV6-5 and TRBJ2-3; TRBD1 matches 10 bases. CDR3 length equals 16 residues. The V gene end was trimmed by 2 bases and the J gene end by 6 bases; junction bases not matched to a gene: 8. Per the germline V gene, CDR1 is MNHEY and CDR2 is SVGAGI. The CDR3 DNA is TGTGCCAGCAGTTACAATCCGACAGGGGGCGCGGATACGCAGTATTTT. The encoded protein is CASSYNPTGGADTQYF.

This clone was seen only a few times. The J gene is TRBJ1-1, the V gene TRBV7-9, with 9 bases aligning to TRBD1. The CDR3 length is 15 residues. Germline V gene sequence: CDR1 SEHNR, CDR2 FQNEAQ (reference sequence). Germline trimming cut 5 bases from V and 9 bases from J; bases unmatched to any gene: 13. CDR3 residues: CASSRIQGAAGKAFF. CDR3 sequence (DNA): TGTGCCAGCAGCCGAATACAGGGGGCCGCGGGGAAAGCTTTCTTT.

CDR3 in DNA: TGTGCCAGCAGCGTAGTGGGGACAAACTACAATGAGCAGTTCTTC. Translating it yields CASSVVGTNYNEQFF. The chain uses TRBV9 and TRBJ2-1; a weak D match, TRBD1 (6 bases). CDR3 length equals 15 residues. Germline V lookup: CDR1 SGDLS, CDR2 YYNGEE. Trimming removed 0 bases from V and 3 bases from J, with 10 bases in between.

This clone was seen only a few times. The gene calls are TRBV29-1 and TRBJ1-1, with a weak D call TRBD1 (6 bases). This CDR3 has 12 amino acids. Trimming pared 3 bases from V and 6 bases from J, leaving 11 bases between. From germline, CDR1 is SQVTM and CDR2 ANQGSEA. The CDR3: CSVDRGNPEAFF. Written as DNA, the CDR3 is TGCAGCGTTGATAGGGGGAATCCTGAAGCTTTCTTT.

The chain couples TRBV5-1 to TRBJ1-2; D is ambiguous. Germline V lookup: CDR1 SGHRS, CDR2 YFSETQ. The CDR3 runs to 12 residues. V was shortened by 7 bases and J by 4 bases, with 11 bases between the two germline ends. CDR3 sequence reads: CASRPESYGYTF. CDR3 coding DNA: TGCGCCAGCCGTCCGGAGAGCTATGGCTACACCTTC.